The clone carrying this T cell receptor (beta chain) has ten or more counts. Antigen unknown. The time point denotes: patch test 3, about 24 weeks after DPC sensitization. Documented treatment: therapeutic diphenylcyclopropenone sensitization with weekly scalp DPC. Donation of samples came from alopecia patients who were 18 to 70 years old and suitable for DPC. TCRdb itself ran the RACE reads through MiXCR, one entry per CDR3 protein. The sample yields just under 60,000 distinct CDR3 sequences, around an eighth seen once. This record comes from a study of human T cells and chemical hapten exposure. Overall study: Patch tests of 0.01% DPC on the upper back were read at 6 days.

Overall study results and limits: Versus controls, expanded TCRs had significantly more large CDR3 similarity clusters.

The clonotype was recovered from a man aged 30 to 39 with alopecia areata. Some clones in this sample may be carry-over from other donors' samples. Material: whole blood, obtained in connection with sensitization to the hapten diphenylcyclopropenone (DPC).

CDR3 nucleotide sequence: TGTGCCAGCCTAGGTCGGGACAGAAACTCTGGAAACACCATATATTTT. This encodes CASLGRDRNSGNTIYF. The V call is TRBV7-9, the J call TRBJ1-3; 7 positions match TRBD1. Germline CDR1 and CDR2: SEHNR and FQNEAQ (reference sequence). The CDR3 runs to 16 residues. Trimming removed 8 bases from V and 0 bases from J; junction bases left unmatched: 10. Looking up the rest from reference TRBV7-9 and TRBJ1-3 gives the full variable domain: DTGVSQNPRHKITKRGQNVTFRCDPISEHNRLYWYRQTLGQGPEFLTYFQNEAQLEKSRLLSDRFSAERPKGSFSTLEIQRTEQGDSAMYLCASLGRDRNSGNTIYFGEGSWLTVV.